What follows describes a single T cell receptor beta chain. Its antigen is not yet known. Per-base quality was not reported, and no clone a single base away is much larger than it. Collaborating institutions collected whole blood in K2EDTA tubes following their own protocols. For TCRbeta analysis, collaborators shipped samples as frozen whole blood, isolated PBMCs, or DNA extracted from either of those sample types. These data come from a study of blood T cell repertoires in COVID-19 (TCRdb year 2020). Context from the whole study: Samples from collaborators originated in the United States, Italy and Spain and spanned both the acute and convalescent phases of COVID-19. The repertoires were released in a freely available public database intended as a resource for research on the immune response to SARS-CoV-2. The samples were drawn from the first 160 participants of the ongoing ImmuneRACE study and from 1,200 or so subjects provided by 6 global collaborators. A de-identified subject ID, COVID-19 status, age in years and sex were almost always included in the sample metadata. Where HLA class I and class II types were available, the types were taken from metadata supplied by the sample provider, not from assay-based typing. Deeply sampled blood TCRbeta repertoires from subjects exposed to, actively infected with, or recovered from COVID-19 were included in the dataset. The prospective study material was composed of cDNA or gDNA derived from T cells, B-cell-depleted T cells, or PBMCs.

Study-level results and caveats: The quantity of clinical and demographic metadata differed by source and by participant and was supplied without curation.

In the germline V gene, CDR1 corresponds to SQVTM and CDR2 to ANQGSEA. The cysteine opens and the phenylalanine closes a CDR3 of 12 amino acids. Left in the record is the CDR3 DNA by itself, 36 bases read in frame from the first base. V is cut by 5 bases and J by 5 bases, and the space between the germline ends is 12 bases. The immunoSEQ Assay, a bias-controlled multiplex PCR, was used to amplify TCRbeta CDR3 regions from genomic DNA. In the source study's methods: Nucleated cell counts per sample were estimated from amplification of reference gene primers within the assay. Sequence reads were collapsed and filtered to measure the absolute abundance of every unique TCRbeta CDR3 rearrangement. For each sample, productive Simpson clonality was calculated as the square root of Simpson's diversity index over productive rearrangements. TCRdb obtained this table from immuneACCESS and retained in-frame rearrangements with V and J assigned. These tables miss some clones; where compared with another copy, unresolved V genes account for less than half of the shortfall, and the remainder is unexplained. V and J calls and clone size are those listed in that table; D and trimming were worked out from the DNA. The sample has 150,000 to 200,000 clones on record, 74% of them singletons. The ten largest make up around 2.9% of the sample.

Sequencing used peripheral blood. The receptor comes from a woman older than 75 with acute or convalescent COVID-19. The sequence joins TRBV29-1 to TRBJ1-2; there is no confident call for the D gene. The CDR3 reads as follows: CSVSSGPYGYTF. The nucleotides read TGCAGCGTTAGTTCTGGGCCTTATGGCTACACCTTC.